The clone carrying this T cell receptor (beta chain) was seen a few times. Its antigen remains unknown. V trimming: 4 bases; J trimming: 3 bases; junction bases outside the gene matches: 10. This CDR3 is built from 16 residues. Germline V gene sequence: CDR1 SGHKS, CDR2 YYEKEE (reference sequence). The source of the sample is a study of T cell repertoires in cytomegalovirus infection. TCRdb re-derived calls from the reads in MiXCR, one entry per CDR3 protein. Of fewer than 650,000 distinct CDR3 sequences listed, approximately 40% are singletons. Sequenced material: cultured PBMCs, taken from culture after CMV antigen stimulation. The source is a human donor in good health (CMV status not recorded). Some clones in this sample may be carry-over from other donors' samples. This sequence joins TRBV5-5 and TRBJ2-1; 7 positions match TRBD2. In nucleotides, the CDR3 is TGTGCCAGCAGCCTATCCGCTAGCGGAGTCTACAATGAGCAGTTCTTC. It codes for CASSLSASGVYNEQFF. The full variable domain, rest sourced from reference TRBV5-5 and TRBJ2-1, is DAGVTQSPTHLIKTRGQQVTLRCSPISGHKSVSWYQQVLGQGPQFIFQYYEKEERGRGNFPDRFSARQFPNYSSELNVNALLLGDSALYLCASSLSASGVYNEQFFGPGTRLTVL.